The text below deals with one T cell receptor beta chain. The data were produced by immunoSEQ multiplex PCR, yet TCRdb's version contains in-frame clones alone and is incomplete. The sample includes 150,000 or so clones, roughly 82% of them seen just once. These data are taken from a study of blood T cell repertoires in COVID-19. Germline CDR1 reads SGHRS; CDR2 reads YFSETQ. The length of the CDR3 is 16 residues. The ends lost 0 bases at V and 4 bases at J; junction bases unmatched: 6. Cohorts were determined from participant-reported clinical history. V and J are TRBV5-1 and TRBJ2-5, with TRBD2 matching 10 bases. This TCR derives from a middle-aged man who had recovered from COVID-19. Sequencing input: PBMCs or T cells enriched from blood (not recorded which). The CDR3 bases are TGCGCCAGCAGCTTGGGTAGCGGGGGGCTGGGAGAGACCCAGTACTTC. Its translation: CASSLGSGGLGETQYF.